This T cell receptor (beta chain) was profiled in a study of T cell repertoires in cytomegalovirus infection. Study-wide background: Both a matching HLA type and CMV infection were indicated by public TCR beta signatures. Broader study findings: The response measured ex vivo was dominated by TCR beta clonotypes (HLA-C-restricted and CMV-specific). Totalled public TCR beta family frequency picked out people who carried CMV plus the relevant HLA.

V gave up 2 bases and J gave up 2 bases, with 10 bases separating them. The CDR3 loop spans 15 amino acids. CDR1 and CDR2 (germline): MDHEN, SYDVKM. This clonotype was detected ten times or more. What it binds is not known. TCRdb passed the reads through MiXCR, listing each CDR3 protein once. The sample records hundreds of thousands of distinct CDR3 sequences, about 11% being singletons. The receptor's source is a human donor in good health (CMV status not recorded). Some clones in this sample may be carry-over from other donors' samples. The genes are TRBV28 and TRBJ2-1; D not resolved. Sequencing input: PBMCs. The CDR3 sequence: CASSLESSPYNEQFF. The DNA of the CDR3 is TGTGCCAGCAGTTTAGAGAGTAGTCCCTACAATGAGCAGTTCTTC.